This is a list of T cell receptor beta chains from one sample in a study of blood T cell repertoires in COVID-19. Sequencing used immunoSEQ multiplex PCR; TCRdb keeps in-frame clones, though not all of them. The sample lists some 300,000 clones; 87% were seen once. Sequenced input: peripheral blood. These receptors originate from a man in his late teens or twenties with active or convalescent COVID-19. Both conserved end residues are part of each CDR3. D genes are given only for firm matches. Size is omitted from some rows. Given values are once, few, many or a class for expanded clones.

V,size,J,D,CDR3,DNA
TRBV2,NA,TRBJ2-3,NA,CASSWWGPGTDTQYF,TGTGCCAGCAGTTGGTGGGGGCCGGGCACAGATACGCAGTATTTT
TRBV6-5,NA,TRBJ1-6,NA,CASGAKPYHSPLHF,TGTGCCAGCGGGGCAAAGCCCTACCATTCACCCCTCCACTTT
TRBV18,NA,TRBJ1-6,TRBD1,CASSPAGRDRGRLRNSPLHF,TGTGCCAGCTCACCGGCCGGGAGGGACAGGGGGCGCCTGAGGAATTCACCCCTCCACTTT
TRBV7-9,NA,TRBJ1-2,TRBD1,CASSTGFNYGYTF,TGTGCCAGCTCGACAGGGTTTAACTATGGCTACACCTTC
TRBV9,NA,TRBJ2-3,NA,CASSVGGLLGTDTQYF,TGTGCCAGCAGCGTAGGAGGACTCTTGGGCACAGATACGCAGTATTTT
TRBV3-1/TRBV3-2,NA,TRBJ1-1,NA,CASSLSPGRQSEAFF,TGTGCCAGCAGCCTGAGCCCCGGGAGGCAATCTGAAGCTTTCTTT
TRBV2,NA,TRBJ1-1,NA,CASSDRGREAFF,TGTGCCAGCAGTGACAGGGGACGGGAAGCTTTCTTT
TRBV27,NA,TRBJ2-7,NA,CASRPGRTVHEQYF,TGTGCCAGCAGACCGGGACGGACAGTCCACGAGCAGTACTTC
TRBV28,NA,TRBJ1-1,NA,CASSSDFSSFF,TGTGCCAGCAGTTCGGACTTTTCGTCTTTCTTT
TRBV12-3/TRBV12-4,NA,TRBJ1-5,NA,CASSLERQPQHF,TGTGCCAGCAGTTTAGAGCGTCAGCCCCAGCATTTT
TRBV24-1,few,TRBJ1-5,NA,CATSDSRRSGGAPRGQPQHF,TGTGCCACCAGTGATTCTAGGAGGAGTGGAGGGGCCCCAAGGGGTCAGCCCCAGCATTTT
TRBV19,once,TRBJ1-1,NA,CASSIGGSVSTEAFF,TGTGCCAGTAGTATTGGCGGGTCCGTTAGTACTGAAGCTTTCTTT
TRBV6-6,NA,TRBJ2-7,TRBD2,CASSRSGQSAGGLFYEQYF,TGTGCCAGCAGTCGCTCGGGACAGTCAGCGGGGGGGCTCTTCTACGAGCAGTACTTC
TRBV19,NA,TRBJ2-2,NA,CASTLYRPGKAGELFF,TGTGCCAGTACCTTATACAGGCCAGGGAAAGCCGGGGAGCTGTTTTTT
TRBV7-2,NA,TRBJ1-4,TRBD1,CASSLEGGSWEKLFF,TGTGCCAGCAGCTTAGAAGGGGGCTCGTGGGAAAAACTGTTTTTT
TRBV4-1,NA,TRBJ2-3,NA,CASSRGDSTDTQYF,TGCGCCAGCAGCCGGGGGGACAGCACAGATACGCAGTATTTT
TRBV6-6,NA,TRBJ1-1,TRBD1,CASKNRGNTEAFF,TGTGCCAGTAAAAACAGGGGAAACACTGAAGCTTTCTTT
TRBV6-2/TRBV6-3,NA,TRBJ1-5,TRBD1,CASSYSWQGEPQHF,TGTGCCAGCAGTTACTCATGGCAGGGGGAGCCCCAGCATTTT
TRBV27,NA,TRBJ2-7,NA,CASSTTRGGSYEQYF,TGTGCCAGCAGTACAACCCGGGGTGGGTCCTACGAGCAGTACTTC
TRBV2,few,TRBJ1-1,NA,CASSDFRGRGGKAFF,TGTGCCAGCAGTGATTTCCGGGGACGAGGGGGAAAAGCTTTCTTT
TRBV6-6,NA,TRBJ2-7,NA,CASWDLVYEQYF,TGTGCCAGCTGGGACTTAGTCTACGAGCAGTACTTC
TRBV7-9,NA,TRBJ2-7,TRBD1,CASGTGPGQGNYEQYF,TGTGCCAGCGGGACCGGACCGGGACAGGGTAACTACGAGCAGTACTTC
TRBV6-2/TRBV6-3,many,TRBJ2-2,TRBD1,CASSPGTGAGELFF,TGTGCCAGCAGTCCCGGGACAGGGGCCGGGGAGCTGTTTTTT
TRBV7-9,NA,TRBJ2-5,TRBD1,CASSLTGVRETQYF,TGTGCCAGCAGCTTGACAGGGGTTCGGGAGACCCAGTACTTC
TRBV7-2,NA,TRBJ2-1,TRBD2,CASSLWGSGSFYEQFF,TGTGCCAGCAGCTTATGGGGTAGCGGGAGTTTCTATGAGCAGTTCTTC
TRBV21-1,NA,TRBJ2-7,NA,CASSKALILANSYEQYF,TGTGCCAGCAGCAAAGCGCTCATCCTAGCGAACTCCTACGAGCAGTACTTC